Reported below is one T cell receptor (beta chain). This sample was included in a study of blood T cell repertoires in COVID-19. Study-level background: COVID-19 samples collected from the United States, Italy and Spain covered acute and convalescent phases.

The CDR3 has 15 amino acids. Germline V CDR1 and CDR2: MDHEN, SYDVKM. Deletions cut 6 bases from V and 8 bases from J, with 17 bases between. Libraries were prepared by immunoSEQ multiplex PCR; TCRdb keeps only in-frame clonotypes and omits some of them. The data show approximately 94,000 clones, 88% seen once. The V and J genes are TRBV28 and TRBJ1-6, with D possibly TRBD1 on 5 matching bases. This sequence originates from a woman older than 75 with active COVID-19. Input material: peripheral blood. The DNA for the CDR3 is TGTGCCAGCAGGTGGGGCAGGTTGATGGATTCACCCCTCCACTTT. It translates to CASRWGRLMDSPLHF.